Below are 9 T cell receptor beta chains sequenced from a single sample in a study of shared clonotypes between healthy human individuals (dated by TCRdb to the early 2020s). The library was prepared using the immunoSEQ multiplex PCR assay. In its TCRdb copy, this immuneACCESS table keeps in-frame sequences only and misses some clones. Where compared with another copy, unresolved V genes explain less than half of these, and the others have no known cause. The sample records roughly 2.4 million clones, nearly 97% of which are singletons. The top ten clonotypes cover 0.13% of the sample. The sample comprised naive CD4+ T cells sorted from blood. In light of the paper, this sample's cell subset or site label describes: CD45RA+ positively selected. These receptors were taken from a man between 18 and 35 years old in good health.

This chain uses TRBV7-9 with TRBJ2-7; D may be TRBD1 (6 bases). Trimming left V 5 bases short and J 3 bases short, with 14 bases between. CDR1 and CDR2 (germline): SEHNR, FQNEAQ (reference sequence). The CDR3 spans 14 residues. CDR3 nucleotide sequence: TGTGCCAGCAGCCGCGGCACAGGGTTCTACGAGCAGTACTTC. This translates into CASSRGTGFYEQYF.

This clone was seen a single time. The chain carries TRBV6-5 and TRBJ1-5; a possible D gene is TRBD1 (6 bases). The CDR3 covers 15 residues. Germline V CDR1 and CDR2: MNHEY, SVGAGI. Trimming pared 6 bases from V and 2 bases from J, leaving 14 bases between. The CDR3 DNA sequence: TGTGCCAGCAGCCCCGGGGGGGCTGGCAATCAGCCCCAGCATTTT. Translating gives CASSPGGAGNQPQHF.

This chain uses TRBV18 with TRBJ1-1; tentatively, D is TRBD1 (5 bases). Between the trimmed V and J ends, which lost 4 bases and 4 bases, there was a span of 16 bases. The germline CDR1 and CDR2 sequences are KGHSH and LQKENI. This CDR3 spans 15 amino acids. This CDR3 is CASSRAVGQGTEAFF. The DNA for the CDR3 is TGTGCCAGCTCACGCGCTGTCGGGCAGGGCACTGAAGCTTTCTTT.

The chain links TRBV11-2 to TRBJ2-7; D unresolved. With 5 bases removed from V and 3 bases from J, the gap between germline ends came to 2 bases. CDR3 length: 10 residues. Looked up from germline, CDR1 is SGHAT and CDR2 is FQNNGV. The CDR3 spells CASSHYEQYF. The DNA of the CDR3 is TGTGCCAGCAGCCACTACGAGCAGTACTTC.

This rearrangement joins TRBV2 to TRBJ2-2; possibly TRBD1 or TRBD2 for D (5 bases each). The CDR3 is 16 residues long. Germline V gene lookup returns CDR1 SNHLY and CDR2 FYNNEI. Between the trimmed V and J ends, which lost 0 bases and 5 bases, there was a span of 13 bases. CDR3 in amino acids: CASSEALEWGTGELFF. The CDR3 region has the DNA TGTGCCAGCAGTGAAGCGCTCGAGTGGGGGACCGGGGAGCTGTTTTTT.

The sample holds one count of this clone. The chain has TRBV9 and TRBJ1-3; TRBD1 is a possible D gene (5 bases). Germline loops: CDR1 SGDLS, CDR2 YYNGEE. The CDR3 is 15 residues long. Trimming shortened V by 5 bases and J by 0 bases, and 12 bases separated the two germline ends. The CDR3 loop is CASSVRDGSGNTIYF. CDR3 sequence (DNA): TGTGCCAGCAGTGTACGGGACGGCTCTGGAAACACCATATATTTT.

The CDR3 region has the DNA TGCAGCGTTGAAGATCAGGGGGGAGTTGAGCAGTACTTC. As protein: CSVEDQGGVEQYF. The chain combines TRBV29-1 with TRBJ2-7; D possibly corresponds to TRBD1 (7 bases). The CDR3 is 13 amino acids. Germline V gene lookup returns CDR1 SQVTM and CDR2 ANQGSEA. Trimming removed 0 bases at V and 7 bases at J, with 13 bases between.

The genes are TRBV5-6 and TRBJ1-6, with D unresolved. The CDR3 length is 15 residues. With 2 bases removed from V and 0 bases from J, the gap between germline ends came to 6 bases. Germline V gives CDR1 SGHDT, CDR2 YYEEEE. CDR3 sequence (DNA): TGTGCCAGCAGCTTCGGGAACTCCTATAATTCACCCCTCCACTTT. The encoded protein is CASSFGNSYNSPLHF.

This rearrangement joins TRBV2 to TRBJ2-1; TRBD2 matches 10 bases. The CDR3 has 15 amino acids. In germline, CDR1 is SNHLY, CDR2 FYNNEI. V dropped 2 bases and J dropped 7; count of bases not matched to a gene: 5. CDR3 region: CASSEPGLAENEQFF. The CDR3 DNA follows: TGTGCCAGCAGTGAACCCGGACTAGCGGAGAATGAGCAGTTCTTC. The full variable domain, completed using reference TRBV2 and TRBJ2-1, is EPEVTQTPSHQVTQMGQEVILRCVPISNHLYFYWYRQILGQKVEFLVSFYNNEISEKSEIFDDQFSVERPDGSNFTLKIRSTKLEDSAMYFCASSEPGLAENEQFFGPGTRLTVL.